Listed here are 8 T cell receptor beta chains from one sample, sequenced in a study of beta chain features in type 1 diabetes. What was sequenced were expressed TCRB transcripts, since all of the isolated RNA had been reverse transcribed. Repertoires were generated with immunoSEQ multiplex PCR, while TCRdb's copy carries only in-frame clones and drops some. The sample lists about 130,000 clones, about 9.2% occurring once. Sequenced: central memory CD4+ T cells from blood. The receptors stem from a man between 18 and 35 years old in good health.

At least ten counts were recorded for this clone. This chain links TRBV27 with TRBJ1-5; 7 bases line up with TRBD1. The trim removed 4 bases at V and 6 bases at J, leaving 6 bases unmatched. Germline CDR1 MNHEY, CDR2 SMNVEV (reference sequence). The CDR3 is 14 amino acids. CDR3 nucleotides: TGTGCCAGCAGTTCACAGGGGCCGGGTCAGCCCCAGCATTTT. Translating gives CASSSQGPGQPQHF.

This sequence joins TRBV5-6 and TRBJ2-1; 9 bases agree with TRBD1. The CDR3 spans 15 residues. V shed 6 bases, J shed 3 bases, and the junction held 7 bases outside the gene matches. In germline, CDR1 is SGHDT, CDR2 YYEEEE. The CDR3 region has the DNA TGTGCCAGCACCGAAACAGGGGGCGTCTACAATGAGCAGTTCTTC. Its translation is CASTETGGVYNEQFF.

This clone was observed a handful of times. The rearrangement joins TRBV4-3 to TRBJ2-3; the match to TRBD1 covers 8 bases. This CDR3 region has 17 residues. Germline V gene data show CDR1 as LGHNA and CDR2 as YSLEER. V was pared by 1 base and J by 0 bases, with 6 bases of the junction left unmatched. CDR3 amino acids: CASSQGPTGASTDTQYF. The CDR3 coding sequence is TGCGCCAGCAGCCAAGGTCCGACAGGGGCGAGCACAGATACGCAGTATTTT.

This clone was recorded at least ten times. The chain combines TRBV5-6 with TRBJ1-1; no firm D call. The CDR3 extends over 13 amino acids. Germline V gives CDR1 SGHDT, CDR2 YYEEEE. Trimming left V 2 bases short and J 1 base short, with 6 bases between. The CDR3 reads CASSLPGNTEAFF. The CDR3, as DNA: TGTGCCAGCAGCTTACCCGGGAACACTGAAGCTTTCTTT.

This clone was counted only a few times. V gene TRBV7-8 combines with J gene TRBJ2-3; 9 bases align to TRBD2. V gave up 3 bases and J gave up 11 bases; unmatched junction bases: 6. CDR3 length equals 13 residues. Germline CDR1 reads SGHVS; CDR2 reads FQNEAQ. DNA of the CDR3: TGTGCCAGCAGCTTCCTTAGCGGGGGTGGGCAGTATTTT. Amino acid sequence: CASSFLSGGGQYF.

The V gene is TRBV7-6, the J gene TRBJ1-4; 12 bases agree with TRBD1. This CDR3 comprises 17 residues. The V gene end was trimmed by 5 bases and the J gene end by 7 bases; junction bases not matched to a gene: 11. Per germline, CDR1 SGHVS and CDR2 FNYEAQ. The CDR3 bases are TGTGCCAGCAGCACGGGACAGGGGGCGCGGTTTGGTGAAAAACTGTTTTTT. Translated, it gives CASSTGQGARFGEKLFF.

This clone was counted only a few times. The rearrangement links TRBV11-2 to TRBJ2-7; D not certain. Germline CDR1 SGHAT, CDR2 FQNNGV. V gave up 1 base and J gave up 0 bases, with 7 bases separating them. This CDR3 has 14 amino acids. This CDR3 is CASSLGGTSYEQYF. Here the CDR3 DNA reads TGTGCCAGCAGCTTAGGCGGTACCTCCTACGAGCAGTACTTC. The whole variable domain, remainder taken from reference TRBV11-2 and TRBJ2-7, is EAGVAQSPRYKIIEKRQSVAFWCNPISGHATLYWYQQILGQGPKLLIQFQNNGVVDDSQLPKDRFSAERLKGVDSTLKIQPAKLEDSAVYLCASSLGGTSYEQYFGPGTRLTVT.

This clone has just a few counts. This chain connects TRBV18 to TRBJ2-2; 10 nucleotides line up with TRBD1. The CDR3 runs 14 residues. The ends lost 6 bases at V and 6 bases at J; junction bases unmatched: 4. CDR1 KGHSH and CDR2 LQKENI come from the germline V gene. The DNA of the CDR3 is TGTGCCAGCTCGAACGACAGGGGGCCCGGGGAGCTGTTTTTT. This gives the protein CASSNDRGPGELFF.